The 5 T cell receptor beta chains in this list originate from one sample, sequenced in a study of T cell repertoires in cytomegalovirus infection. Which antigens these TCRs recognize remains unknown. TCRdb redid the calling of the reads with MiXCR, one entry per CDR3 protein. The table records about half a million distinct CDR3 sequences, roughly a third of them present only once. This sample comprised cultured PBMCs, obtained from culture after CMV antigen stimulation. The receptors shown here come from a human donor in good health (CMV status not recorded). Some clones in this sample may be carry-over from other donors' samples.

The chain couples TRBV27 to TRBJ2-5; 9 bases align to TRBD1. Germline CDR1 MNHEY, CDR2 SMNVEV (reference sequence). V shed 5 bases and J 4 bases; nucleotides not matched to a gene: 8. This CDR3 spans 15 amino acids. CDR3 sequence: CASSPYRGPGETQYF. The DNA for the CDR3 is TGTGCCAGCAGTCCCTACAGGGGGCCGGGAGAGACCCAGTACTTC.

The rearrangement uses TRBV5-1 and TRBJ1-1; 7 bases align to TRBD1. Trimming took 1 base from V and 5 from J; bases not matched to a gene: 5. CDR1 and CDR2 (germline): SGHRS, YFSETQ. The CDR3 totals 14 residues. The CDR3 reads CASSLYTGATEAFF. CDR3 in DNA: TGCGCCAGCAGCTTGTATACAGGGGCGACTGAAGCTTTCTTT.

In this sample, this clonotype turned up a few times. The gene calls are TRBV5-6 and TRBJ2-6; 7 nucleotides line up with TRBD1. Germline CDR1 reads SGHDT; CDR2 reads YYEEEE. With V trimmed by 1 base and J by 7 bases, 11 bases remained unmatched. This CDR3 spans 17 amino acids. The chain's CDR3 is CASSLSLGGRFANVLTF. The CDR3 DNA reads as TGTGCCAGCAGCTTGTCCTTAGGGGGCCGCTTCGCCAACGTCCTGACTTTC.

The chain has TRBV19 and TRBJ1-5, with 8 bases aligning to TRBD1. Trimming cost V 3 bases and J 4 bases; bases outside gene matches: 5. The CDR3 length is 15 residues. From germline, CDR1 is LNHDA and CDR2 SQIVND (reference sequence). The CDR3 DNA follows: TGTGCCAGTAGTATCGGCAGGGGGCCTAATCAGCCCCAGCATTTT. Translating gives CASSIGRGPNQPQHF.

The table lists this clonotype with many counts. The CDR3 nucleotides are TGTGCCAGCAGCTTCCGGACAAACTATGGCTACACCTTC. This translates into CASSFRTNYGYTF. V is TRBV7-2 and J is TRBJ1-2; D might be TRBD1 (5 bases). Trimming pared 3 bases from V and 2 bases from J, leaving 7 bases between. CDR3 length: 13 amino acids. CDR1 is SGHTA, CDR2 FQGNSA, per germline. The full variable domain, in which reference TRBV7-2 and TRBJ1-2 provide the parts outside the CDR3, is GAGVSQSPSNKVTEKGKDVELRCDPISGHTALYWYRQSLGQGLEFLIYFQGNSAPDKSGLPSDRFSAERTGGSVSTLTIQRTQQEDSAVYLCASSFRTNYGYTFGSGTRLTVV.